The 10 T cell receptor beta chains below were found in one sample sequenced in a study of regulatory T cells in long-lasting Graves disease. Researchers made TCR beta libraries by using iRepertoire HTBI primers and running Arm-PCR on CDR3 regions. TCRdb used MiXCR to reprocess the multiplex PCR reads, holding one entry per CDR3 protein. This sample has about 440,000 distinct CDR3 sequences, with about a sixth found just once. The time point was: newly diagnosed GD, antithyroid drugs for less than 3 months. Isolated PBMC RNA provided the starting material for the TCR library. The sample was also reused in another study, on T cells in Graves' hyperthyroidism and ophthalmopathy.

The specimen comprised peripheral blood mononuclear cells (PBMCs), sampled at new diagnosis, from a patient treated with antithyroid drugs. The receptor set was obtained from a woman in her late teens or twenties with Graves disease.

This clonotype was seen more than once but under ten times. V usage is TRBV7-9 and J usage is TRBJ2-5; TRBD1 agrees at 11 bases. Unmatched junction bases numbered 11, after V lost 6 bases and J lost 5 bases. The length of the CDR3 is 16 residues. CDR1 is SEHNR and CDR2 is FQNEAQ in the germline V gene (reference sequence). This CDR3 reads CASSGQGAPLRETQYF. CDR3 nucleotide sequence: TGTGCCAGCAGTGGACAGGGGGCACCTTTGAGGGAGACCCAGTACTTC.

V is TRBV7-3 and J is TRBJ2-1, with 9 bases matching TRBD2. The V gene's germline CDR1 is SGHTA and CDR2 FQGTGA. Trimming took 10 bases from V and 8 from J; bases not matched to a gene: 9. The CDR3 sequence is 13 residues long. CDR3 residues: CAILAGDCDEQFF. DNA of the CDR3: TGTGCCATCTTAGCGGGAGATTGCGATGAGCAGTTCTTC. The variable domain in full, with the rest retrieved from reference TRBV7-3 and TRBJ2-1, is GAGVSQTPSNKVTEKGKYVELRCDPISGHTALYWYRQSLGQGPEFLIYFQGTGAADDSGLPNDRFFAVRPEGSVSTLKIQRTERGDSAVYLCAILAGDCDEQFFGPGTRLTVL.

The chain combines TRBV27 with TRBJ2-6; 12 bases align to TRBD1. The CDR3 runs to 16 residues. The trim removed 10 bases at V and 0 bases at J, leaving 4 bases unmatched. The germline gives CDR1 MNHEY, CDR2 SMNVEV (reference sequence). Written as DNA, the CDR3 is TGTGCCACCCGGGACAGGGGGCCCTCTGGGGCCAACGTCCTGACTTTC. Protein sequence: CATRDRGPSGANVLTF.

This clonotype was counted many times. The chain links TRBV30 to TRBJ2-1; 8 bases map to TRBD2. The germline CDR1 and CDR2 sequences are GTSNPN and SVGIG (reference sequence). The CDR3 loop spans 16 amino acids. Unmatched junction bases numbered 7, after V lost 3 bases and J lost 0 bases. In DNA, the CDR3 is TGTGCCTGGAGGGCTAGCGGGCGGAGCTCCTACAATGAGCAGTTCTTC. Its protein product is CAWRASGRSSYNEQFF.

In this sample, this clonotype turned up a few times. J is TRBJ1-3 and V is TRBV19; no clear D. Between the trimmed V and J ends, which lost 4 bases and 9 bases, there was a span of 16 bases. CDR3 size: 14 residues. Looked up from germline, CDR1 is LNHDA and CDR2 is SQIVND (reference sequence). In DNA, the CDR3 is TGTGCCAGTAGTACCGACGAACCGGGGATCACCATATATTTT. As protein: CASSTDEPGITIYF.

The CDR3 region is CASSFAGPYEQYF. Written as DNA, the CDR3 is TGTGCCAGCAGTTTCGCCGGGCCGTACGAGCAGTACTTC. The V call is TRBV27, the J call TRBJ2-7, with unresolved D. CDR3 length: 13 amino acids. Germline V gene sequence: CDR1 MNHEY, CDR2 SMNVEV (reference sequence). Trimming pared 3 bases from V and 4 bases from J, leaving 10 bases between.

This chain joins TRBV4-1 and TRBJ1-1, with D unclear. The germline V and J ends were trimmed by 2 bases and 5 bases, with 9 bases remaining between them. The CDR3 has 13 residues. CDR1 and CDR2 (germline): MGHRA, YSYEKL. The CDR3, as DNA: TGCGCCAGCAGCCAAATGCGAGTTACTGAAGCTTTCTTT. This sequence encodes CASSQMRVTEAFF.

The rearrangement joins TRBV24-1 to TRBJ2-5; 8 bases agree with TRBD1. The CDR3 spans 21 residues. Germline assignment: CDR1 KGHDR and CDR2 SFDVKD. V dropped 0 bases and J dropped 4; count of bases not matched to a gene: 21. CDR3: CATSDLHLPPGTGRLIETQYF. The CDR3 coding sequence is TGTGCCACCAGTGATTTGCACCTCCCACCCGGGACAGGTCGATTAATAGAGACCCAGTACTTC.

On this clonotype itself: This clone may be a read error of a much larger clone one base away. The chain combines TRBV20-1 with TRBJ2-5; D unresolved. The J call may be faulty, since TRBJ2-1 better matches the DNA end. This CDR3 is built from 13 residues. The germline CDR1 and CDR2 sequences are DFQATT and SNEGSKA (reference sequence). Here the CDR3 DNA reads TGCAGTGCTAGACTGCTATACGAGCACGAGCAGTTCTTC. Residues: CSARLLYEHEQFF.

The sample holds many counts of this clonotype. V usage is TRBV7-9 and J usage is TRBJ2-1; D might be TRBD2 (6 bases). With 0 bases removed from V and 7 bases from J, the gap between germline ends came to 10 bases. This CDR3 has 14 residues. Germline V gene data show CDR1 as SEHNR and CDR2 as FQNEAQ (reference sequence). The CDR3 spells CASSLALGGNEQFF. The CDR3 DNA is TGTGCCAGCAGCTTAGCGCTGGGGGGTAATGAGCAGTTCTTC.